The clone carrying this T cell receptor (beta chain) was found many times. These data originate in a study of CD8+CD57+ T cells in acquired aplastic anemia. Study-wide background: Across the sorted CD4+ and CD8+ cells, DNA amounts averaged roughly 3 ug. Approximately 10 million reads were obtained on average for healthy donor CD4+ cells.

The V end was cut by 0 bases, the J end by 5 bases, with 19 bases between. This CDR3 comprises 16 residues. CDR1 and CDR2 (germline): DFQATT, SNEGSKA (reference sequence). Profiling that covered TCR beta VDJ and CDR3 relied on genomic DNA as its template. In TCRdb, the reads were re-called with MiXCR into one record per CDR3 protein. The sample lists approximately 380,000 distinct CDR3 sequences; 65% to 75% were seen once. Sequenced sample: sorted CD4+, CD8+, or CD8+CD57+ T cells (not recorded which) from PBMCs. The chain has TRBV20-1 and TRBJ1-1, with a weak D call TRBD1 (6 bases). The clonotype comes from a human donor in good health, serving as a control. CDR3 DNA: TGCAGTGCTAGAGATCGAGGTAGGGGGGGTCGAACTGAAGCTTTCTTT. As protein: CSARDRGRGGRTEAFF.